The entry below describes one T cell receptor (beta chain). Other DNA sequences in this specimen translate into the identical CDR3. Trimming took 4 bases from V and 5 from J; bases not matched to a gene: 4. CDR1 is SGHRS and CDR2 is YFSETQ in the germline V gene. CDR3 length: 13 residues. Every donor provided one heparinised blood draw, which averaged about 120 mL. Sorted CD4+ subsets: naive, central memory, regulatory, stem cell-like memory (CD45RO/CCR7/CD25/CD127/CD95/CD27 panel). This sample was included in a study of beta chain features in type 1 diabetes. For the study at large: Examined across all samples were around 110 million sorted cells.

Every bit of the isolated RNA underwent reverse transcription, so sequencing read expressed TCRB transcripts. The protocol was immunoSEQ multiplex PCR, while the TCRdb copy is restricted to in-frame clones and leaves out a portion. The profile covers around 190,000 clones, with 10% to 15% appearing a single time and 0.6% to 0.8% taken by the ten largest. The TCR comes from a woman aged 18-35 years in good health. V usage is TRBV5-1 and J usage is TRBJ2-5; TRBD2 matches at 8 bases. Sequencing input: central memory CD4+ T cells from blood. The CDR3 sequence: CASSRTSRETQYF. The CDR3 DNA reads TGCGCCAGCAGCAGGACTAGCCGTGAGACCCAGTACTTC.